Listed here is a single T cell receptor (beta chain). Its antigen is not known. Ophthalmopathy cases met thresholds of Clinical Activity Score at least 3, NOSPECS grade at least 4 and duration under 3 months. The entry originates in a study of T cells in Graves' hyperthyroidism and ophthalmopathy. General observations from the study: Most thyroid clonotypes that were expanded above 0.001 also turned up in blood.

V was shortened by 5 bases and J by 6 bases, with 29 bases between the two germline ends. The CDR3 covers 18 residues. The germline V gene encodes CDR1 WSHSY and CDR2 SAAADI. Amplification of TCR beta CDR3 regions was performed using RNA transcripts as template. The primer set for the first-round RT-PCR of the TCR CDR3 was HTBI. TCRdb fed the multiplex PCR reads into MiXCR, producing one record per CDR3 protein. The profile shows 360,000 or so distinct CDR3 sequences, roughly 15% of them singletons. The specimen was blood. The sequence was obtained from a woman aged 55-69 years with Graves' ophthalmopathy. The chain couples TRBV10-2 to TRBJ2-7, with D possibly being TRBD1 or TRBD2 (7 bases each). Here the CDR3 reads CASSPRDRVGLGVLEQYF. CDR3 sequence (DNA): TGCGCCAGCAGTCCTAGAGACAGGGTCGGACTAGGGGTACTCGAGCAGTACTTC.